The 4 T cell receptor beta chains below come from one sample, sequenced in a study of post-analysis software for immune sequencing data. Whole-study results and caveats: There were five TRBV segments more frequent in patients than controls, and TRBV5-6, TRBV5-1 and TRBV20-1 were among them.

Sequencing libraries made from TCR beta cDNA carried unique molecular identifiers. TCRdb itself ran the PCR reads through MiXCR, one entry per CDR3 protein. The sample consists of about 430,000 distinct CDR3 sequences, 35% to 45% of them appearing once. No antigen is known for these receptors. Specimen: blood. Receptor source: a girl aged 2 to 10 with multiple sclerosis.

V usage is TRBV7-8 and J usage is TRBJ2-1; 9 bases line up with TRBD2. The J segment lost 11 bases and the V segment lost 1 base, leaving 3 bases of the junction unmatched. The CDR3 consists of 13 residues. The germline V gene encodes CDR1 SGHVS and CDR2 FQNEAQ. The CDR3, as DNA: TGTGCCAGCAGCTTAGGACTAGCGGAGAAGCAGTTCTTC. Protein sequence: CASSLGLAEKQFF.

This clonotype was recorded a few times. The CDR3 here is CSVVSKAYEQYF. Written as DNA, the CDR3 is TGCAGCGTGGTTTCAAAGGCCTACGAGCAGTACTTC. V gene TRBV29-1 combines with J gene TRBJ2-7; D ambiguous. V dropped 6 bases and J dropped 2 bases, with 11 bases sitting between them. The germline V gene has CDR1 SQVTM and CDR2 ANQGSEA. The CDR3 covers 12 residues.

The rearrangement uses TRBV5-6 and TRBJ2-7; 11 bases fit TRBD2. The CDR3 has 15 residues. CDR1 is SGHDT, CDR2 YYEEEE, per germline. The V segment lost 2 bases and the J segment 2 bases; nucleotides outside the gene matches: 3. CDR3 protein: CASSFLAGGTYEQYF. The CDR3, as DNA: TGTGCCAGCAGCTTTCTAGCGGGGGGAACCTACGAGCAGTACTTC.

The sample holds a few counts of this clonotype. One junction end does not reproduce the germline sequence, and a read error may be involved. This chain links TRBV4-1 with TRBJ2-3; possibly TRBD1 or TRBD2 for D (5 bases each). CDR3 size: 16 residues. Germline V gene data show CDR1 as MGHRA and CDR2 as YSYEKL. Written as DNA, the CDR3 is TGCGCCAGCAGCGATACATACTCGGGGCCTACAGCTACGCAGTATTTT. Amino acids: CASSDTYSGPTATQYF.